This entry describes one TCR beta chain. This clonotype has more than one count but fewer than ten. Its antigen specificity is not known. Per-base quality was not reported, and no clone a single base away is much larger than it. This sample is part of a study of T cells in Graves' hyperthyroidism and ophthalmopathy (dated by TCRdb to between 2018 and 2021). At the level of the whole study: Peripheral blood samples were taken at the time of initial diagnosis, prior to any treatment. TCR Vbeta CDR3 sequencing of fewer than 150 peripheral blood samples (over 40 ophthalmopathy, 75 or so hyperthyroidism and around 17 progressor patients) is reported in the paper. Thyroid tissue and blood T-cell repertoires from six Graves' hyperthyroidism patients were also compared in the study. Once sampling was done, hyperthyroidism patients were given methimazole at a starting dose of 30 mg daily, whereas ophthalmopathy patients were given high-dose intravenous methylprednisolone. The approximately 98 discovery patients were randomly divided into training and test sets at a 7:3 ratio. To identify TCR V-J signatures that set the groups apart, the researchers used a discovery cohort of approximately 98 patients, made up of some 41 with Graves' ophthalmopathy and about 60 with stable Graves' hyperthyroidism. Prospective prediction of ophthalmopathy was tested in an independent validation cohort of approximately 19 hyperthyroidism patients and some 17 patients who later progressed to ophthalmopathy. Summary of the overall study and its limitations: In validation, the model predicted progression to ophthalmopathy a median of 6.5 months before onset, with approximately 71% sensitivity and 72.22% specificity. Sample size was not statistically predetermined, and investigators were not blinded to group allocation. A model built on a 13 V-J signature distinguished ophthalmopathy from stable hyperthyroidism, reaching around 90% sensitivity and about 81% specificity in cross-validation and 80%/75% in testing. Most expanded thyroid clonotypes (frequency above 0.001) were also detected in blood, suggesting blood repertoires may reflect thyroid immune responses.

The junction carries 12 bases between V and J, which are trimmed by 4 bases and 0 bases respectively. The CDR3 has 15 amino acids, counting the end cysteine and phenylalanine. Of the read, only the CDR3 DNA is kept; its 45 bases are in frame from base 1. As encoded in the germline V gene, CDR1 is KGHDR while CDR2 is SFDVKD. The TCR beta CDR3 regions were amplified from RNA transcripts. A first-round RT-PCR of the TCR CDR3 used the HTBI primer set with the Qiagen OneStep RT-PCR kit. Libraries were constructed in a second round of multiplex PCR, after which size selection and purification were performed. Libraries were sequenced paired-end with 100 bp reads on an Illumina HiSeq2000. As for the authors' bioinformatics: Raw data were processed with SOAPnuke, discarding reads with adapters, uncalled bases, mean Phred below 15, or no exact constant-primer or identifier match. High-quality paired reads were merged using COPE v1.2.5, and each unique nucleotide sequence was defined as a clonotype. MiTCR v1.1 was used to align clonotypes to the IMGT TRBV, TRBD and TRBJ reference segments. The analysis included only V-J combinations with a frequency above 0.0001, which together covered approximately 99% of the repertoires. The TCS score was defined as F50 (clonal expansion) divided by E x V (chaos), with BLOSUM62-based TCRdist calculated between CDR3 peptides within each V-J. Welch's t-statistics and random forest reduced 450 to 600 V-J features to 13, which were used in a naive Bayes classifier (R e1071). TCRdb reran the public reads through fastp at Q25 and MiXCR, keeping productive beta chains. Here each entry gathers all rows of one CDR3 protein and keeps the most common genes and DNA. TCRdb's processing, not the authors', yielded these V and J calls. The sample table lists some 270,000 distinct CDR3 sequences, 12% to 15% of them with a count of one. The ten largest clones represent 7% to 9.5% of the sample.

Stable Graves' hyperthyroidism was defined as no progression to ophthalmopathy during 18 months of follow-up. Hyperthyroidism patients were newly diagnosed, with disease duration under 2 months, and aged 18 to 65 years. Any patient with an uncontrolled infection, another autoimmune disease, pregnancy or lactation was excluded. Diagnoses were established on the basis of clinical symptoms, serum thyroxine and TRAb, thyroid ultrasound, and orbital computed tomography. Ficoll-Paque density gradient centrifugation was used to isolate PBMCs from about 9.4 ml of fresh peripheral blood. Total RNA was extracted with Trizol reagent, and quality was checked on an Agilent 2100 Bioanalyzer.

The sample comprised blood. The V and J genes are TRBV24-1 and TRBJ2-7, with a weak D call of TRBD1 (6 bases match). This TCR was sampled from a woman between 40 and 55 years old with Graves' hyperthyroidism. The CDR3 amino acid sequence is: CATSDPRDNSYEQYF. The sequenced DNA: TGTGCCACCAGTGACCCTCGGGACAACTCCTACGAGCAGTACTTC.